Presented here are 10 T cell receptor beta chains from one specimen sequenced in a study of cytomegalovirus exposure and HLA in healthy donors. Primers included in the PCR were 60 Vbeta and 13 Jbeta primers. TCRdb's table, derived via immunoSEQ multiplex PCR, lists solely in-frame clones and lacks some. The sample consists of around 180,000 clones, about 85% of them appearing once. Sequenced material: PBMCs. These receptors all stem from a boy aged 2 to 10 in good health and CMV-seronegative.

The count of this clone is one. The V and J genes are TRBV5-1 and TRBJ1-1; TRBD1 agrees at 7 bases. Germline CDR1 is SGHRS and CDR2 is YFSETQ. This CDR3 spans 17 amino acids. With 3 bases clipped from V and 1 base from J, the junction kept 12 bases outside the gene matches. The CDR3 reads CASSSGQDRARNTEAFF. DNA of the CDR3: TGCGCCAGCAGCTCTGGACAGGATAGAGCCCGGAACACTGAAGCTTTCTTT.

This chain joins TRBV27 and TRBJ2-1, with 9 bases aligning to TRBD2. The germline CDR1 and CDR2 sequences are MNHEY and SMNVEV (reference sequence). Trimming took 4 bases from V and 0 from J; bases not matched to a gene: 13. The CDR3 is 19 amino acids. The CDR3 protein is CASSSRLAEGWSSYNEQFF. The CDR3 bases are TGTGCCAGCAGTTCCCGACTAGCGGAAGGGTGGAGCTCCTACAATGAGCAGTTCTTC.

The chain employs TRBV28 and TRBJ1-5; 8 nucleotides line up with TRBD1. The CDR3 has 14 residues. Germline values: CDR1 MDHEN, CDR2 SYDVKM. J gave up 5 bases and V 5 bases, and 5 bases lay outside the gene matches. The CDR3 sequence is CASSHRDRHQPQHF. For the CDR3, the DNA is TGTGCCAGCAGTCACCGGGACAGGCATCAGCCCCAGCATTTT.

J is TRBJ2-7 and V is TRBV11-2; no firm D call. Germline V gene lookup returns CDR1 SGHAT and CDR2 FQNNGV. This CDR3 spans 12 amino acids. V was pared by 0 bases and J by 12 bases, with 12 bases between. DNA of the CDR3: TGTGCCAGCAGCTTAGATAGTACAGAGTTGTACTTC. This translates into CASSLDSTELYF.

The V gene is TRBV6-5, the J gene TRBJ1-6, with D possibly being TRBD1 (5 bases). There are 13 residues in the CDR3. The V end lost 6 bases, the J end lost 8 bases, and 11 bases lay between the germline ends. Germline V gene lookup returns CDR1 MNHEY and CDR2 SVGAGI. Here the CDR3 reads CASRQVLDSPLHF. The CDR3 DNA reads TGTGCCAGCAGACAGGTCTTGGATTCACCCCTCCACTTT.

About this clone: The sample has other DNA sequences that encode this CDR3 too. The chain has TRBV6-1 and TRBJ1-5; perhaps TRBD1 as D (5 bases). Trimming cost V 2 bases and J 7 bases, with 9 bases left between them. The CDR3 is 13 residues long. Germline CDR1 and CDR2: MNHNS and SASEGT. This chain's CDR3 is CASSERGNQPQHF. CDR3 nucleotide sequence: TGTGCCAGCAGTGAACGGGGGAACCAGCCCCAGCATTTT.

The chain has TRBV10-3 and TRBJ2-5; tentatively, D is TRBD2 (5 bases). Germline V gives CDR1 ENHRY, CDR2 SYGVKD. The CDR3 spans 11 residues. Trimming removed 4 bases at V and 5 bases at J, with 5 bases between. CDR3 protein: CAISGGETQYF. DNA of the CDR3: TGTGCCATCAGTGGAGGGGAGACCCAGTACTTC.

The V and J genes are TRBV4-2 and TRBJ1-2; TRBD1 agrees at 8 bases. Per the germline V gene, CDR1 is LGHNA and CDR2 is YNFKEQ. CDR3 length equals 15 residues. Losses at the gene ends were 4 bases for V and 2 bases for J; bases not matched to a gene: 6. The CDR3 region is CASSPQTGANYGYTF. The CDR3, as DNA: TGTGCCAGCAGCCCCCAGACAGGGGCCAACTATGGCTACACCTTC.

Regarding this clone: Mismatch with germline at one junction end may stem from a read error. V usage is TRBV29-1 and J usage is TRBJ1-2; a possible D gene is TRBD1 (5 bases). Germline V lookup: CDR1 SQVTM, CDR2 ANQGSEA. The length of the CDR3 is 12 residues. DNA for the CDR3: TGCAGCGTTCAAGAAATGGACAATGGCTACACCTTC. Protein: CSVQEMDNGYTF.

The count of this clone is one. The rearrangement uses TRBV9 and TRBJ2-7; TRBD2 matches 7 bases. Trimming took 7 bases from V and 1 from J; bases not matched to a gene: 2. The CDR3 loop spans 12 amino acids. In germline, CDR1 is SGDLS, CDR2 YYNGEE. The CDR3 spells CASGRESYEQYF. The CDR3 DNA reads TGTGCCAGCGGGAGGGAGTCCTACGAGCAGTACTTC.